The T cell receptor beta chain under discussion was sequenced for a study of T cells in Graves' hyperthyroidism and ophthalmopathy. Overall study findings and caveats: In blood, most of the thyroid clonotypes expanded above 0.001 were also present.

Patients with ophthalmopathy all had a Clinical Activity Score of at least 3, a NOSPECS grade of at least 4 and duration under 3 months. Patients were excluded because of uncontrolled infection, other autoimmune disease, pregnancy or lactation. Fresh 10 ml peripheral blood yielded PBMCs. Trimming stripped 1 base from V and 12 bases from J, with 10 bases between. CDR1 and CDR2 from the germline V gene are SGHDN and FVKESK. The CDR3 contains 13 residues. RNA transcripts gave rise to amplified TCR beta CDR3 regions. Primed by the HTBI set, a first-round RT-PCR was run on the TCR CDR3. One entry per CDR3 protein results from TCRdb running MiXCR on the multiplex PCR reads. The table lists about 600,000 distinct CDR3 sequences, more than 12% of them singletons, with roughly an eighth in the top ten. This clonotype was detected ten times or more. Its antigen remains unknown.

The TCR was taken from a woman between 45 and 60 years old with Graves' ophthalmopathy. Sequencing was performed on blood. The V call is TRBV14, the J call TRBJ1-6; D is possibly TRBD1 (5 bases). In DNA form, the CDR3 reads TGTGCCAGCAGCCAAGGGTGGGGGTTACCCCTCCACTTT. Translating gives CASSQGWGLPLHF.